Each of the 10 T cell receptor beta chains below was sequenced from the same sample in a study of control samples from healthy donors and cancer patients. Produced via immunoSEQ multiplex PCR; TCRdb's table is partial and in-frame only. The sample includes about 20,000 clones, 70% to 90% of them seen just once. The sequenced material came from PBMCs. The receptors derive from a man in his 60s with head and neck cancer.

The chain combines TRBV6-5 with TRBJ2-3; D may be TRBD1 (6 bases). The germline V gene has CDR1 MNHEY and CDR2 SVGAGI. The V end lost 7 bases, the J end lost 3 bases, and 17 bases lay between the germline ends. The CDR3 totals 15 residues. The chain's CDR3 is CASTKGQGWTDTQYF. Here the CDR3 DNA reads TGTGCCAGCACCAAAGGGCAGGGGTGGACAGATACGCAGTATTTT.

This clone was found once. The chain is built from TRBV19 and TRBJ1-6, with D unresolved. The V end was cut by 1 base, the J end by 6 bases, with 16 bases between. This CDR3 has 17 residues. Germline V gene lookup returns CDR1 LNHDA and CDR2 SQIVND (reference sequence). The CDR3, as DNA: TGTGCCAGTAGTATAGGGGCTGCCCGATCGGGTAATTCACCCCTCCACTTT. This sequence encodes CASSIGAARSGNSPLHF.

The DNA for the CDR3 is TGTGCCACCAGCAGAGGAACTAGCGGGGAGACCCAGTACTTC. This gives the protein CATSRGTSGETQYF. The chain combines TRBV15 with TRBJ2-5; 9 bases match TRBD2. Germline lookup yields CDR1 LNHNV and CDR2 YYDKDF (reference sequence). The V segment lost 1 base and the J segment 5 bases; nucleotides outside the gene matches: 2. There are 14 residues in the CDR3.

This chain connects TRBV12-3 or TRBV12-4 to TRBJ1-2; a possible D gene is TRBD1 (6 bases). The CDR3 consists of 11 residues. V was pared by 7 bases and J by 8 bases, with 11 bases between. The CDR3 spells CASTQGKGYTF. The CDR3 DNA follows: TGTGCCAGCACCCAGGGGAAGGGCTACACCTTC.

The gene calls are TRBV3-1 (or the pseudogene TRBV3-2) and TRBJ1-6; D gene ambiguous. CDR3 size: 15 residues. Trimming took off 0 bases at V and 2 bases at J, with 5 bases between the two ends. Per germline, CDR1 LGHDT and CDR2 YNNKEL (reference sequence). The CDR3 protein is CASSQERTYNSPLHF. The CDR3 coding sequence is TGTGCCAGCAGCCAAGAACGGACCTATAATTCACCCCTCCACTTT.

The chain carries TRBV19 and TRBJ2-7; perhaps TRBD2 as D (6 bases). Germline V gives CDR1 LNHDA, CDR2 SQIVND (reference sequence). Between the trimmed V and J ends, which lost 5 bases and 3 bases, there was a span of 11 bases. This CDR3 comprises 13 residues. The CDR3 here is CASSDGTHYEQYF. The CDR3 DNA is TGTGCCAGTAGTGACGGGACTCACTACGAGCAGTACTTC.

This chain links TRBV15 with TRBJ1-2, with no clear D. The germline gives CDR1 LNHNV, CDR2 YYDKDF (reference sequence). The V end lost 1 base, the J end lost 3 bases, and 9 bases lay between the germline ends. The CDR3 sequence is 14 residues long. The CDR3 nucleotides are TGTGCCACCAGCAGAGGGCCCGGATACTATGGCTACACCTTC. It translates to CATSRGPGYYGYTF.

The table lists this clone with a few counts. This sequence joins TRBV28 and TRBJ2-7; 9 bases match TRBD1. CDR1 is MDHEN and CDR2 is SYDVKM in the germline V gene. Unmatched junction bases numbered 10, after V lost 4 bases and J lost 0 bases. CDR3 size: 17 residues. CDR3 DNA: TGTGCCAGCAGTTCGCCCGGACAGGGGCTTAGCTCCTACGAGCAGTACTTC. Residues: CASSSPGQGLSSYEQYF.

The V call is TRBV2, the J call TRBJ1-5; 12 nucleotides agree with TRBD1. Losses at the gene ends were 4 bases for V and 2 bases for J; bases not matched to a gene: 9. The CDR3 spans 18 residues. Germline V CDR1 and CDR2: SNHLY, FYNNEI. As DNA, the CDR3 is TGTGCCAGCAGTGTCCCGGGACAGGGGGCGGCTGGCAATCAGCCCCAGCATTTT. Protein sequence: CASSVPGQGAAGNQPQHF.

The CDR3 region is CASSLPTTGVKYGYTF. The DNA for the CDR3 is TGTGCCAGCAGCCTCCCCACGACAGGGGTGAAGTATGGCTACACCTTC. The chain links TRBV7-2 to TRBJ1-2, with TRBD1 matching 8 bases. Germline CDR1 SGHTA, CDR2 FQGNSA. CDR3 length: 16 residues. J gave up 5 bases and V 5 bases, and 13 bases lay outside the gene matches.